The 14 T cell receptor beta chains reported below all come from one sample, sequenced in a study of shared clonotypes between healthy human individuals. Only in-frame clones appear in the TCRdb table, and some are missing; sequencing was by immunoSEQ multiplex PCR. The table has roughly 2.2 million clones, roughly 92% seen once. Sequenced input: naive CD4+ T cells from PBMCs. Sample subset: CD45RA+ positively selected. Every receptor here comes from a man aged 18 to 30 in good health. Some clones in this sample may be carry-over from other donors' samples.

Note on this clone: At the DNA level, this CDR3 is encoded by other sequences in the same sample as well. V and J are TRBV5-1 and TRBJ1-1; the D is unclear. CDR3 length equals 13 residues. Germline V gene lookup returns CDR1 SGHRS and CDR2 YFSETQ. V dropped 1 base and J dropped 1 base, with 5 bases sitting between them. The DNA for the CDR3 is TGCGCCAGCAGCTTGTACAGGAACACTGAAGCTTTCTTT. This sequence encodes CASSLYRNTEAFF.

The chain employs TRBV18 and TRBJ2-1, with TRBD1 matching 7 bases. CDR1 and CDR2 from the germline V gene are KGHSH and LQKENI. The CDR3 runs 15 residues. V lost 3 bases to trimming and J lost 8 bases; unmatched junction nucleotides: 10. This CDR3 reads CASSPPIDRADEQFF. The CDR3 DNA sequence: TGTGCCAGCTCACCCCCAATAGACAGGGCCGATGAGCAGTTCTTC.

The sample holds one count of this clone. Additional DNA sequences in this sample encode the identical CDR3. This chain connects TRBV28 to TRBJ2-1, with D perhaps matching TRBD1 or TRBD2 (5 bases each). Germline V gene data show CDR1 as MDHEN and CDR2 as SYDVKM. V was pared by 0 bases and J by 8 bases, with 5 bases between. The CDR3 sequence is 12 residues long. CDR3 bases: TGTGCCAGCAGTTTATGGGGGGATGAGCAGTTCTTC. It translates to CASSLWGDEQFF.

The V gene is TRBV30, the J gene TRBJ2-1, with D hard to call. The CDR3 spans 14 residues. V lost 1 base to trimming and J lost 5 bases, with 12 bases between them. The germline gives CDR1 GTSNPN, CDR2 SVGIG (reference sequence). DNA for the CDR3: TGTGCCTGGAGTGCCCCGAATAAGAACAATGAGCAGTTCTTC. Translating it yields CAWSAPNKNNEQFF.

The rearrangement links TRBV28 to TRBJ1-1; D possibly corresponds to TRBD1 (6 bases). The germline CDR1 and CDR2 sequences are MDHEN and SYDVKM. The CDR3 is made up of 13 amino acids. V gave up 3 bases and J gave up 9 bases, with 14 bases separating them. The CDR3, as DNA: TGTGCCAGCAGTTTCGGGGGGCAAGTTCAAGCTTTCTTT. It specifies CASSFGGQVQAFF.

The chain has TRBV11-2 and TRBJ1-1, with D uncertain. V was trimmed by 5 bases and J by 1 base, leaving 17 bases between them. The CDR3 spans 16 residues. The germline V gene has CDR1 SGHAT and CDR2 FQNNGV. CDR3 sequence reads: CASSAQGGSRNTEAFF. The CDR3, as DNA: TGTGCCAGCAGCGCGCAAGGAGGGAGTCGGAACACTGAAGCTTTCTTT.

The CDR3 loop is CAWTGQGRTEAFF. The CDR3 coding sequence is TGTGCCTGGACCGGACAGGGACGGACTGAAGCTTTCTTT. The J gene is TRBJ1-1, the V gene TRBV30, with 8 nucleotides matching TRBD1. In germline, CDR1 is GTSNPN, CDR2 SVGIG (reference sequence). Losses at the gene ends were 4 bases for V and 5 bases for J; bases not matched to a gene: 6. The CDR3 covers 13 residues.

The genes are TRBV5-1 and TRBJ2-7, with D possibly being TRBD1 (6 bases). CDR1 is SGHRS and CDR2 is YFSETQ in the germline V gene. This CDR3 region has 12 residues. The V and J ends lost 3 bases and 5 bases respectively, with 9 bases between them. The CDR3 loop reads CASSYGTNEQYF. For the CDR3, the DNA is TGCGCCAGCAGCTACGGGACAAACGAGCAGTACTTC.

The chain employs TRBV7-9 and TRBJ2-3, with D possibly matching TRBD1 (6 bases). CDR3 size: 15 residues. V dropped 5 bases and J dropped 0 bases, with 12 bases sitting between them. CDR1 SEHNR and CDR2 FQNEAQ come from the germline V gene (reference sequence). The CDR3: CASSPGQVSTDTQYF. The CDR3 DNA reads as TGTGCCAGCAGCCCGGGACAAGTAAGCACAGATACGCAGTATTTT.

The V call is TRBV7-8, the J call TRBJ2-7, with 7 positions matching TRBD1. This CDR3 is 15 amino acids long. Germline values: CDR1 SGHVS, CDR2 FQNEAQ. The V segment lost 4 bases and the J segment 6 bases; nucleotides outside the gene matches: 12. DNA for the CDR3: TGTGCCAGCAGCTCTCAGGGGGTCCTAGCTACCGAGCAGTACTTC. This translates into CASSSQGVLATEQYF.

This clone was picked up a small number of times. J is TRBJ1-1 and V is TRBV28; no definite D call. This CDR3 has 12 residues. The germline CDR1 and CDR2 sequences are MDHEN and SYDVKM. Deletions cut 3 bases from V and 5 bases from J, with 7 bases between. The chain's CDR3 is CASSFWTTEAFF. CDR3 nucleotides: TGTGCCAGCAGTTTCTGGACGACTGAAGCTTTCTTT.

Worth noting for this clone: Other DNA sequences within the sample encode an identical CDR3. This rearrangement joins TRBV18 to TRBJ1-4; no firm D call. The V end lost 6 bases, the J end lost 6 bases, and 8 bases lay between the germline ends. CDR3 length: 12 amino acids. The germline CDR1 and CDR2 sequences are KGHSH and LQKENI. CDR3 sequence (DNA): TGTGCCAGCTCGCCGGCGGATGAAAAACTGTTTTTT. Translation gives CASSPADEKLFF.

This sequence joins TRBV7-6 and TRBJ2-4, with 8 bases aligning to TRBD2. V shed 4 bases, J shed 0 bases, and the junction held 14 bases outside the gene matches. CDR1 SGHVS and CDR2 FNYEAQ come from the germline V gene. This CDR3 has 19 amino acids. The CDR3 DNA reads as TGTGCCAGCAGCTCCATAATGGGAACTAGCGGCAGAGCCAAAAACATTCAGTACTTC. It yields the protein CASSSIMGTSGRAKNIQYF.

The chain recombines TRBV4-1 with TRBJ2-1; no reliable D call. CDR3 length: 16 amino acids. Germline V gene data show CDR1 as MGHRA and CDR2 as YSYEKL. The germline V and J ends were trimmed by 4 bases and 0 bases, with 13 bases remaining between them. CDR3 sequence reads: CASSPRRRDSYNEQFF. In DNA form, the CDR3 reads TGCGCCAGCAGCCCCCGGCGGCGCGACTCCTACAATGAGCAGTTCTTC.